This TCR beta chain was recorded in a study of radiotherapy plus CTLA-4 blockade in lung cancer. The table came from immunoSEQ multiplex PCR; TCRdb's copy has only in-frame clones and leaves some out. This table holds roughly 110,000 clones, approximately 80% found once. V was clipped by 4 bases and J by 2 bases, with 10 bases between them. Germline V gene lookup returns CDR1 SGHRS and CDR2 YFSETQ. This CDR3 contains 13 residues. The V and J genes are TRBV5-1 and TRBJ2-7, with D uncertain. Sequences were derived from peripheral blood, sampled from a patient treated with radiotherapy plus ipilimumab. The clonotype comes from a human donor with non-small cell lung cancer that progressed on radiotherapy plus ipilimumab. Some clones in this sample may be carry-over from other donors' samples. In DNA, the CDR3 is TGCGCCAGCAGCAGCACCAATACCTACGAGCAGTACTTC. It translates to CASSSTNTYEQYF.